The rows below give T cell receptor beta chains drawn from one sample of a study of T cell changes during pregnancy in multiple sclerosis. Produced via immunoSEQ multiplex PCR; TCRdb's table is partial and in-frame only. Here the sample spans around 50,000 clones, around 87% being singletons. The sample comprised peripheral blood from another person, used as feeder cells. These receptors were obtained from a human donor whose cells served as feeder cells for cultures in a pregnancy study. Each CDR3 is given with its conserved first and last residue. Each record gives: V gene, clone size, J gene, D gene, CDR3 protein, CDR3 DNA. D genes are given only for firm matches. Part of the rows lack a size; the others show once, few, many or a class for expanded clones.

v_call: TRBV7-3
clone_size: .
j_call: TRBJ2-2
d_call: .
cdr3_aa: CASSLDPSGTGELFF
cdr3_nt: TGTGCCAGCAGCTTAGACCCTAGTGGCACCGGGGAGCTGTTTTTT

v_call: TRBV6-1
clone_size: few
j_call: TRBJ1-1
d_call: .
cdr3_aa: CASRDWNTEAFF
cdr3_nt: TGTGCCAGCAGGGATTGGAACACTGAAGCTTTCTTT

v_call: TRBV7-3
clone_size: .
j_call: TRBJ2-5
d_call: .
cdr3_aa: CASSLTLEETQYF
cdr3_nt: TGTGCCAGCAGCTTAACGTTGGAAGAGACCCAGTACTTC

v_call: TRBV5-1
clone_size: once
j_call: TRBJ1-3
d_call: .
cdr3_aa: CASSLGQGNTIYF
cdr3_nt: TGCGCCAGCAGCTTGGGACAGGGAAACACCATATATTTT

v_call: TRBV11-3
clone_size: .
j_call: TRBJ2-1
d_call: TRBD2
cdr3_aa: CASSLSSGRDEQFF
cdr3_nt: TGTGCCAGCAGCTTGTCTAGCGGGAGGGATGAGCAGTTCTTC

v_call: TRBV18
clone_size: .
j_call: TRBJ2-7
d_call: TRBD1
cdr3_aa: CASSPGTGGSNEQYF
cdr3_nt: TGTGCCAGCTCACCGGGGACAGGCGGTTCCAACGAGCAGTACTTC

v_call: TRBV7-2
clone_size: .
j_call: TRBJ1-5
d_call: TRBD1
cdr3_aa: CASSPQSQGDNQPQHF
cdr3_nt: TGTGCCAGCAGCCCCCAGAGTCAGGGGGACAATCAGCCCCAGCATTTT

v_call: TRBV9
clone_size: .
j_call: TRBJ2-5
d_call: TRBD2
cdr3_aa: CASSVGSGLAGDRATQYF
cdr3_nt: TGTGCCAGCAGCGTAGGCTCGGGACTAGCGGGAGATCGTGCGACCCAGTACTTC

v_call: TRBV19
clone_size: .
j_call: TRBJ2-1
d_call: .
cdr3_aa: CASSMGIMVGLRRYNEQFF
cdr3_nt: TGTGCCAGTAGTATGGGGATAATGGTGGGCCTCAGGCGGTACAATGAGCAGTTCTTC

v_call: TRBV18
clone_size: .
j_call: TRBJ2-6
d_call: .
cdr3_aa: CASSREQGIGANVLTF
cdr3_nt: TGTGCCAGCTCACGAGAGCAGGGCATTGGGGCCAACGTCCTGACTTTC

v_call: TRBV19
clone_size: .
j_call: TRBJ1-3
d_call: .
cdr3_aa: CASSINGPSAGNTIYF
cdr3_nt: TGTGCCAGTAGTATAAACGGACCCTCTGCAGGAAACACCATATATTTT

v_call: TRBV2
clone_size: .
j_call: TRBJ2-1
d_call: .
cdr3_aa: CARTQDQQFF
cdr3_nt: TGTGCCAGGACACAGGACCAGCAGTTCTTC

v_call: TRBV5-1
clone_size: .
j_call: TRBJ1-4
d_call: .
cdr3_aa: CASSPGGTGGGNEKLFF
cdr3_nt: TGCGCCAGCAGCCCTGGTGGCACCGGAGGGGGAAATGAAAAACTGTTTTTT

v_call: TRBV5-8
clone_size: .
j_call: TRBJ2-3
d_call: .
cdr3_aa: CASSLVWTDTQYF
cdr3_nt: TGTGCCAGCAGCTTGGTGTGGACAGATACGCAGTATTTT

v_call: TRBV4-1
clone_size: .
j_call: TRBJ2-3
d_call: TRBD2
cdr3_aa: CASSQESPSGRRTDTQYF
cdr3_nt: TGCGCCAGCAGCCAAGAAAGCCCTAGCGGGAGACGCACAGATACGCAGTATTTT

v_call: TRBV18
clone_size: .
j_call: TRBJ2-6
d_call: .
cdr3_aa: CASSPPANSGANVLTF
cdr3_nt: TGTGCCAGCTCACCTCCTGCCAACTCTGGGGCCAACGTCCTGACTTTC

v_call: TRBV7-9
clone_size: .
j_call: TRBJ2-3
d_call: .
cdr3_aa: CASSEGADTQYF
cdr3_nt: TGTGCCAGCAGCGAAGGAGCAGATACGCAGTATTTT

v_call: TRBV11-2
clone_size: once
j_call: TRBJ2-5
d_call: .
cdr3_aa: CASSLIGETQYF
cdr3_nt: TGTGCCAGCAGCTTAATTGGAGAGACCCAGTACTTC

v_call: TRBV7-9
clone_size: once
j_call: TRBJ1-1
d_call: .
cdr3_aa: CASSLGEGKGTEAFF
cdr3_nt: TGTGCCAGCAGCTTAGGAGAGGGCAAGGGGACTGAAGCTTTCTTT

v_call: TRBV10-3
clone_size: .
j_call: TRBJ2-2
d_call: .
cdr3_aa: CATRVAGTPQRANTGELFF
cdr3_nt: TGTGCCACCAGAGTGGCTGGGACTCCCCAACGGGCGAACACCGGGGAGCTGTTTTTT

v_call: TRBV7-2
clone_size: .
j_call: TRBJ1-1
d_call: TRBD1
cdr3_aa: CASSLERYRGNTEAFF
cdr3_nt: TGTGCCAGCAGCTTAGAACGGTACAGGGGGAACACTGAAGCTTTCTTT

v_call: TRBV29-1
clone_size: once
j_call: TRBJ1-5
d_call: .
cdr3_aa: CSVEVGISPQGNQPQHF
cdr3_nt: TGCAGCGTGGAGGTAGGCATCTCTCCGCAGGGCAATCAGCCCCAGCATTTT

v_call: TRBV7-2
clone_size: .
j_call: TRBJ2-3
d_call: TRBD1
cdr3_aa: CASSSMDRGVTDTQYF
cdr3_nt: TGTGCCAGCAGCTCGATGGACAGGGGAGTGACAGATACGCAGTATTTT

v_call: TRBV4-2
clone_size: .
j_call: TRBJ1-2
d_call: TRBD1
cdr3_aa: CASSQEMGQGFYGYTF
cdr3_nt: TGTGCCAGCAGCCAAGAGATGGGACAGGGGTTCTATGGCTACACCTTC

v_call: TRBV10-2
clone_size: .
j_call: TRBJ2-7
d_call: .
cdr3_aa: CASSFRPREQYF
cdr3_nt: TGCGCCAGCAGCTTTAGGCCGCGCGAGCAGTACTTC

v_call: TRBV5-4
clone_size: .
j_call: TRBJ1-6
d_call: TRBD1
cdr3_aa: CASSARDRFNSPLHF
cdr3_nt: TGTGCCAGCAGCGCCCGGGACAGGTTCAATTCACCCCTCCACTTT

v_call: TRBV6-4
clone_size: .
j_call: TRBJ2-2
d_call: .
cdr3_aa: CASSDSGATGELFF
cdr3_nt: TGTGCCAGCAGTGACTCTGGGGCAACCGGGGAGCTGTTTTTT

v_call: TRBV2
clone_size: .
j_call: TRBJ2-2
d_call: .
cdr3_aa: CASSGTGTPNTGELFF
cdr3_nt: TGTGCCAGCAGTGGGACCGGGACACCGAACACCGGGGAGCTGTTTTTT

v_call: TRBV30
clone_size: .
j_call: TRBJ1-1
d_call: .
cdr3_aa: CAWGPNTEAFF
cdr3_nt: TGTGCCTGGGGGCCAAACACTGAAGCTTTCTTT

v_call: TRBV7-2
clone_size: .
j_call: TRBJ2-1
d_call: TRBD2
cdr3_aa: CASSRLGLAGGNEQFF
cdr3_nt: TGTGCCAGCAGCCGTCTAGGCCTAGCGGGAGGAAATGAGCAGTTCTTC

v_call: TRBV30
clone_size: .
j_call: TRBJ2-5
d_call: .
cdr3_aa: CAWSQGIQYF
cdr3_nt: TGTGCCTGGAGTCAAGGGATCCAGTACTTC

v_call: TRBV29-1
clone_size: .
j_call: TRBJ2-1
d_call: .
cdr3_aa: CSYNVRVRGRGNEQFF
cdr3_nt: TGCAGCTACAACGTTCGCGTCCGGGGCCGAGGCAATGAGCAGTTCTTC

v_call: TRBV11-1
clone_size: .
j_call: TRBJ2-1
d_call: .
cdr3_aa: CASSLGGDEQFF
cdr3_nt: TGTGCCAGCAGCTTAGGCGGGGATGAGCAGTTCTTC

v_call: TRBV27
clone_size: .
j_call: TRBJ1-2
d_call: .
cdr3_aa: CASSPSPPLIGYTF
cdr3_nt: TGTGCCAGCAGTCCCTCACCGCCCCTTATTGGCTACACCTTC

v_call: TRBV30
clone_size: once
j_call: TRBJ1-2
d_call: .
cdr3_aa: CAQGRFSNYGYTF
cdr3_nt: TGTGCCCAAGGACGGTTTTCTAACTATGGCTACACCTTC

v_call: TRBV29-1
clone_size: .
j_call: TRBJ2-7
d_call: .
cdr3_aa: CSVEEDRTYEQYF
cdr3_nt: TGCAGCGTTGAAGAAGACCGGACCTACGAGCAGTACTTC

v_call: TRBV18
clone_size: once
j_call: TRBJ1-1
d_call: .
cdr3_aa: CASSREGGGGTEAFF
cdr3_nt: TGTGCCAGCTCACGCGAGGGGGGGGGAGGCACTGAAGCTTTCTTT

v_call: TRBV6-4
clone_size: .
j_call: TRBJ2-1
d_call: TRBD2
cdr3_aa: CASSDSNLAGLQFF
cdr3_nt: TGTGCCAGCAGTGACTCCAACCTAGCGGGACTACAGTTCTTC

v_call: TRBV25-1
clone_size: once
j_call: TRBJ2-7
d_call: .
cdr3_aa: CASSGRTESSYEQYF
cdr3_nt: TGTGCCAGCAGTGGCCGGACAGAGAGCTCCTACGAGCAGTACTTC

v_call: TRBV7-9
clone_size: .
j_call: TRBJ2-2
d_call: .
cdr3_aa: CASSPRAYTGELFF
cdr3_nt: TGTGCCAGCAGCCCGAGGGCATATACCGGGGAGCTGTTTTTT

v_call: TRBV15
clone_size: .
j_call: TRBJ2-3
d_call: TRBD2
cdr3_aa: CATSRGAGGVTDTQYF
cdr3_nt: TGTGCCACCAGCAGGGGGGCGGGAGGAGTCACAGATACGCAGTATTTT

v_call: TRBV7-8
clone_size: .
j_call: TRBJ2-1
d_call: TRBD1
cdr3_aa: CASRGTDSYNEQFF
cdr3_nt: TGTGCCAGCAGGGGGACAGACTCCTACAATGAGCAGTTCTTC

v_call: TRBV11-3
clone_size: .
j_call: TRBJ2-5
d_call: TRBD1
cdr3_aa: CASSVQGAGETQYF
cdr3_nt: TGTGCCAGCAGCGTACAGGGGGCCGGAGAGACCCAGTACTTC

v_call: TRBV18
clone_size: .
j_call: TRBJ2-7
d_call: TRBD1
cdr3_aa: CASSPRDREKRQYF
cdr3_nt: TGTGCCAGCTCCCCGAGGGACAGGGAAAAACGGCAGTACTTC

v_call: TRBV4-3
clone_size: few
j_call: TRBJ1-2
d_call: .
cdr3_aa: CASSQDRGDGYTF
cdr3_nt: TGCGCCAGCAGCCAAGATCGGGGCGATGGCTACACCTTC

v_call: TRBV6-5
clone_size: .
j_call: TRBJ2-1
d_call: .
cdr3_aa: CASSYSWARRDNEQFF
cdr3_nt: TGTGCCAGCAGTTACTCATGGGCCCGGAGGGACAATGAGCAGTTCTTC

v_call: TRBV7-2
clone_size: .
j_call: TRBJ2-1
d_call: TRBD1
cdr3_aa: CASSLGTGFNEQFF
cdr3_nt: TGTGCCAGCAGCTTAGGGACAGGGTTCAATGAGCAGTTCTTC

v_call: TRBV4-2
clone_size: .
j_call: TRBJ2-1
d_call: .
cdr3_aa: CASSRAGTGELGEQFF
cdr3_nt: TGTGCCAGCAGCCGGGCCGGAACGGGAGAACTCGGTGAGCAGTTCTTC

v_call: TRBV6-5
clone_size: .
j_call: TRBJ2-5
d_call: .
cdr3_aa: CASSYLGPNQETQYF
cdr3_nt: TGTGCCAGCAGTTACTTGGGACCGAACCAAGAGACCCAGTACTTC

v_call: TRBV5-8
clone_size: .
j_call: TRBJ2-5
d_call: TRBD1
cdr3_aa: CASSFLGQGWGETQYF
cdr3_nt: TGTGCCAGCAGCTTTCTGGGACAGGGATGGGGAGAGACCCAGTACTTC

v_call: TRBV4-2
clone_size: .
j_call: TRBJ2-3
d_call: TRBD2
cdr3_aa: CASSQDRASGGPDTQYF
cdr3_nt: TGTGCCAGCAGCCAAGATCGGGCTAGCGGGGGCCCAGATACGCAGTATTTT

v_call: TRBV29-1
clone_size: .
j_call: TRBJ2-5
d_call: TRBD1
cdr3_aa: CSGTGALQETQYF
cdr3_nt: TGCAGCGGGACAGGGGCGCTCCAAGAGACCCAGTACTTC

v_call: TRBV6-6
clone_size: .
j_call: TRBJ1-1
d_call: .
cdr3_aa: CASSYSAAANTEAFF
cdr3_nt: TGTGCCAGCAGTTACTCGGCGGCAGCGAACACTGAAGCTTTCTTT

v_call: TRBV27
clone_size: .
j_call: TRBJ2-7
d_call: .
cdr3_aa: CASRRTLNYEQYF
cdr3_nt: TGTGCCAGCAGGCGGACTTTAAACTACGAGCAGTACTTC

v_call: TRBV5-8
clone_size: .
j_call: TRBJ1-2
d_call: .
cdr3_aa: CASSLRDGYTF
cdr3_nt: TGTGCCAGCAGCTTGCGTGACGGCTACACCTTC

v_call: TRBV6-1
clone_size: .
j_call: TRBJ1-4
d_call: .
cdr3_aa: CAARSPANEKLFF
cdr3_nt: TGTGCCGCTAGAAGTCCCGCTAATGAAAAACTGTTTTTT

v_call: TRBV7-3
clone_size: .
j_call: TRBJ2-2
d_call: .
cdr3_aa: CASSPAGTGELFF
cdr3_nt: TGTGCCAGCAGCCCTGCTGGTACCGGGGAGCTGTTTTTT

v_call: TRBV18
clone_size: .
j_call: TRBJ1-1
d_call: .
cdr3_aa: CASSPSGRNTEAFF
cdr3_nt: TGTGCCAGCTCACCTTCCGGACGGAACACTGAAGCTTTCTTT

v_call: TRBV6-5
clone_size: .
j_call: TRBJ1-6
d_call: TRBD1
cdr3_aa: CASSYSSGDRASPLHF
cdr3_nt: TGTGCCAGCAGTTATTCGAGTGGAGACAGGGCTTCACCCCTCCACTTT